A single sample is the source of the 10 T cell receptor beta chains below, sequenced in a study of regulatory T cells in long-lasting Graves disease. Time point indicated: persistent/refractory GD, antithyroid drugs over 5 years with positive TRAb. There was RNA extracted from PBMCs, and the TCR library was made from it. In building TCR beta libraries, iRepertoire HTBI primers were used together with Arm-PCR of CDR3 regions. TCRdb independently ran MiXCR on the multiplex PCR reads; one entry per CDR3 protein. In the table there are some 330,000 distinct CDR3 sequences, roughly 24% of which are singletons. The starting material was peripheral blood mononuclear cells (PBMCs), obtained when the disease was refractory, from a patient treated with antithyroid drugs. These receptors all come from a woman aged 40 to 55 with Graves disease.

This clonotype has at least ten counts. The chain has TRBV11-1 and TRBJ2-7; D is undetermined. CDR1 is SGHAT and CDR2 is FQDESV in the germline V gene (reference sequence). The CDR3 totals 17 residues. V lost 5 bases and J lost 2, with 22 bases in between. CDR3 nucleotides: TGTGCCAGCAGCCCCGGTTGGATTCAACCGAAAACCTACGAGCAGTACTTC. Protein product: CASSPGWIQPKTYEQYF.

This clonotype was detected many times. The CDR3 coding sequence is TGCAGTGCTAGGGTCCGACAGGCCGAAAAACTGTTTTTT. Translating gives CSARVRQAEKLFF. This chain links TRBV20-1 with TRBJ1-4; tentatively, D is TRBD1 (6 bases). V was clipped by 3 bases and J by 8 bases, with 13 bases between them. CDR3 length: 13 residues. Germline CDR1 DFQATT, CDR2 SNEGSKA (reference sequence).

The table lists this clonotype with many counts. V and J are TRBV5-6 and TRBJ2-5; D is undetermined. The CDR3 sequence is 15 residues long. Germline V lookup: CDR1 SGHDT, CDR2 YYEEEE. Deletions cut 4 bases from V and 2 bases from J, with 15 bases between. In DNA form, the CDR3 reads TGTGCCAGCAGCGACCCGCCGAAAGGGCAAGAGACCCAGTACTTC. As protein: CASSDPPKGQETQYF.

The sample holds one count of this clonotype. This may be a read error: a much more frequent sequence differs by one nucleotide. V and J are TRBV2 and TRBJ2-2; D gene ambiguous. Germline values: CDR1 SNHLY, CDR2 FYNNEI. This CDR3 is 14 amino acids long. Trimming took 7 bases from V and 6 from J, leaving 15 bases between them. The CDR3 DNA sequence: TGTGCCAGCATCCCCGAGGCTGGGGCCGGGGAGCTGTTTTTT. As protein: CASIPEAGAGELFF.

This clonotype was seen repeatedly, ten times or more. The V and J genes are TRBV7-2 and TRBJ2-5, with TRBD2 matching over 9 bases. This CDR3 is 16 amino acids long. V lost 2 bases, J lost 9 bases, and 13 bases stayed unmatched. From germline, CDR1 is SGHTA and CDR2 FQGNSA. CDR3 loop: CASSLSGTSRRGAQYF. The CDR3 nucleotides are TGTGCCAGCAGCTTATCAGGGACTAGCCGACGGGGGGCCCAGTACTTC.

In its sample, this clonotype was seen many times. The chain couples TRBV6-2 or TRBV6-3 to TRBJ2-5, with TRBD2 as a possible D gene (7 bases). From germline, CDR1 is MNHEY and CDR2 SVGEGT. Trimming removed 5 bases at V and 5 bases at J, with 21 bases between. The CDR3 extends over 16 amino acids. This CDR3 reads CASSESGGALGETQYF. The CDR3 bases are TGTGCCAGCAGTGAATCTGGGGGGGCCTTAGGGGAGACCCAGTACTTC.

This clonotype turned up a few times. The V call is TRBV29-1, the J call TRBJ1-2; unclear D gene. The length of the CDR3 is 11 residues. V was trimmed by 4 bases and J by 2 bases, leaving 5 bases between them. Germline V lookup: CDR1 SQVTM, CDR2 ANQGSEA. The CDR3 loop reads CSVGANYGYTF. The CDR3 nucleotides read TGCAGCGTTGGGGCAAACTATGGCTACACCTTC.

This clonotype was observed at least ten times. V and J are TRBV28 and TRBJ1-6; the match to TRBD1 covers 7 bases. In germline, CDR1 is MDHEN, CDR2 SYDVKM. V trimming: 5 bases; J trimming: 10 bases; junction bases outside the gene matches: 11. This CDR3 comprises 15 residues. CDR3 sequence reads: CASSTYDRAGSPLHF. The CDR3 DNA is TGTGCCAGCAGTACTTACGACAGGGCGGGCTCACCCCTCCACTTT.

This clonotype was recorded many times. V is TRBV28 and J is TRBJ2-7; D not certain. The CDR3 runs to 13 residues. CDR1 is MDHEN and CDR2 is SYDVKM in the germline V gene. V was shortened by 5 bases and J by 2 bases, with 10 bases between the two germline ends. CDR3 nucleotide sequence: TGTGCCAGCAGTCCCCGCCACCCCTACGAGCAGTACTTC. Protein sequence: CASSPRHPYEQYF.

The chain couples TRBV29-1 to TRBJ2-2; TRBD2 agrees at 8 bases. The junction had 2 bases not matched to a gene; V was cut back by 7 bases and J by 1 base. CDR3 size: 13 residues. The germline gives CDR1 SQVTM, CDR2 ANQGSEA. The chain's CDR3 is CSATSGNTGELFF. The DNA of the CDR3 is TGCAGCGCAACTAGCGGGAACACCGGGGAGCTGTTTTTT.